One sample yielded the 20 T cell receptor beta chains listed below, sequenced in a study of shared clonotypes between healthy human individuals. Sequencing used immunoSEQ multiplex PCR; TCRdb keeps in-frame clones, though not all of them. The repertoire holds hundreds of thousands of clones, with 95% to 98% as singletons. The naive CD8 subset, CD45RO-negative cells positively selected for CCR7, excluded terminally differentiated effector memory CD45RA+ cells. Sequenced: naive CD8+ T cells sorted from blood. The source of these receptors is a man aged 30-40 years in good health.

The genes are TRBV11-2 and TRBJ2-7; D possibly corresponds to TRBD2 (6 bases). CDR1 and CDR2 (germline): SGHAT, FQNNGV. This CDR3 has 14 residues. V was trimmed by 4 bases and J by 1 base, leaving 11 bases between them. CDR3 sequence (DNA): TGTGCCAGCAGCTCCGGCGGGGCATCCTACGAGCAGTACTTC. It translates to CASSSGGASYEQYF.

The V gene is TRBV7-9, the J gene TRBJ1-5; a weak D match, TRBD1 (5 bases). Germline loops: CDR1 SEHNR, CDR2 FQNEAQ (reference sequence). This CDR3 has 14 amino acids. V lost 5 bases, J lost 1 base, and 9 bases lay in between. In DNA form, the CDR3 reads TGTGCCAGCAGCCGAGGACACAGCAATCAGCCCCAGCATTTT. Its protein is CASSRGHSNQPQHF.

This sequence joins TRBV4-1 and TRBJ1-4, with TRBD1 as a possible D gene (6 bases). The germline CDR1 and CDR2 sequences are MGHRA and YSYEKL. Trimming removed 0 bases at V and 8 bases at J, with 13 bases between. The CDR3 length is 15 residues. The DNA for the CDR3 is TGCGCCAGCAGCCAAGAACGGGGGGCGAGGGAAAAACTGTTTTTT. This encodes CASSQERGAREKLFF.

J is TRBJ2-6 and V is TRBV28, with 8 positions matching TRBD1. The CDR3 runs to 16 residues. With 3 bases clipped from V and 3 bases from J, the junction kept 4 bases outside the gene matches. Per the germline V gene, CDR1 is MDHEN and CDR2 is SYDVKM. The CDR3 protein is CASSLDTGGGANVLTF. CDR3 sequence (DNA): TGTGCCAGCAGTTTGGACACAGGGGGTGGGGCCAACGTCCTGACTTTC.

The gene calls are TRBV11-3 and TRBJ1-1; maybe TRBD1 (5 bases). V lost 8 bases to trimming and J lost 2 bases, with 12 bases between them. Germline V lookup: CDR1 SGHNT, CDR2 YENEEA. CDR3 length equals 13 residues. DNA of the CDR3: TGTGCCAGCGGAGACAGAGATAACACTGAAGCTTTCTTT. It translates to CASGDRDNTEAFF.

This rearrangement joins TRBV27 to TRBJ1-1, with D possibly being TRBD1 (6 bases). The CDR3 length is 18 residues. Germline lookup yields CDR1 MNHEY and CDR2 SMNVEV (reference sequence). Between the trimmed V and J ends, which lost 6 bases and 3 bases, there was a span of 26 bases. CDR3 protein: CASRSWVKSGGRDTEAFF. In DNA, the CDR3 is TGTGCCAGCAGAAGTTGGGTAAAATCGGGGGGGCGCGACACTGAAGCTTTCTTT.

The chain carries TRBV28 and TRBJ2-1, with 9 bases fitting TRBD1. Germline V gene data show CDR1 as MDHEN and CDR2 as SYDVKM. Losses at the gene ends were 6 bases for V and 8 bases for J; bases not matched to a gene: 11. The CDR3 runs 15 residues. The CDR3 is CASSLGTGKRDEQFF. Here the CDR3 DNA reads TGTGCCAGCAGCCTCGGGACAGGGAAGAGGGATGAGCAGTTCTTC.

For this clone: Additional DNA sequences in this sample encode the identical CDR3. This sequence joins TRBV29-1 and TRBJ2-1, with TRBD1 matching 8 bases. The CDR3 runs 14 residues. Per the germline V gene, CDR1 is SQVTM and CDR2 is ANQGSEA. The V gene end was trimmed by 6 bases and the J gene end by 1 base; junction bases not matched to a gene: 5. CDR3 residues: CSVDGQGSYNEQFF. CDR3 coding DNA: TGCAGCGTGGATGGACAGGGTTCCTACAATGAGCAGTTCTTC.

This clone was found a few times. The chain carries TRBV27 and TRBJ2-1, with 7 bases identical to TRBD2. Germline assignment: CDR1 MNHEY and CDR2 SMNVEV (reference sequence). The CDR3 is made up of 16 amino acids. Germline trimming cut 5 bases from V and 3 bases from J; bases unmatched to any gene: 10. CDR3 in amino acids: CASSPRLAEIYNEQFF. The CDR3 region has the DNA TGTGCCAGCAGTCCCCGACTAGCAGAAATCTACAATGAGCAGTTCTTC.

With respect to this clone: This specimen includes other DNA sequences encoding the same CDR3. This chain uses TRBV27 with TRBJ1-5, with D hard to call. This CDR3 contains 12 residues. CDR1 is MNHEY, CDR2 SMNVEV, per germline (reference sequence). Trimming removed 3 bases at V and 3 bases at J, with 3 bases between. The CDR3 spells CASSFPNQPQHF. The CDR3 DNA follows: TGTGCCAGCAGTTTCCCCAATCAGCCCCAGCATTTT.

The chain has TRBV9 and TRBJ2-5, with 7 bases aligning to TRBD2. The CDR3 totals 16 residues. The germline gives CDR1 SGDLS, CDR2 YYNGEE. J was trimmed by 3 bases and V by 2 bases; bases with no gene match: 10. The CDR3 DNA reads TGTGCCAGCAGCGTTGGGGAGGGAATTTCAGAAGAGACCCAGTACTTC. It encodes CASSVGEGISEETQYF.

Written as DNA, the CDR3 is TGTGCCAGCAGCTCCCCACGTGGAGACTCTGGAAACACCATATATTTT. Protein: CASSSPRGDSGNTIYF. The genes are TRBV13 and TRBJ1-3; D unresolved. Germline values: CDR1 PRHDT, CDR2 FYEKMQ (reference sequence). The CDR3 consists of 16 residues. Trimming shortened V by 4 bases and J by 0 bases, and 13 bases separated the two germline ends.

This chain links TRBV29-1 with TRBJ2-3, with TRBD2 matching over 7 bases. Losses at the gene ends were 4 bases for V and 0 bases for J; bases not matched to a gene: 13. The germline V gene has CDR1 SQVTM and CDR2 ANQGSEA. This CDR3 contains 17 residues. CDR3 sequence: CSVAGPTTSASTDTQYF. In DNA form, the CDR3 reads TGCAGCGTTGCGGGCCCTACAACTAGCGCTAGCACAGATACGCAGTATTTT.

The chain employs TRBV7-8 and TRBJ2-7; TRBD2 might be the D (6 bases). Germline-derived CDR1 and CDR2 are SGHVS and FQNEAQ. This CDR3 has 14 amino acids. V was clipped by 0 bases and J by 7 bases, with 13 bases between them. Here the CDR3 DNA reads TGTGCCAGCAGCTTAGCGGCCCTAGCGCGGGAGCAGTACTTC. Its translation: CASSLAALAREQYF. The variable domain in full, completed from reference TRBV7-8 and TRBJ2-7, reads GAGVSQSPRYKVAKRGQDVALRCDPISGHVSLFWYQQALGQGPEFLTYFQNEAQLDKSGLPSDRFFAERPEGSVSTLKIQRTQQEDSAVYLCASSLAALAREQYFGPGTRLTVT.

J is TRBJ2-1 and V is TRBV29-1, with D maybe TRBD2 (7 bases). V lost 3 bases to trimming and J lost 1 base, with 22 bases between them. The germline gives CDR1 SQVTM, CDR2 ANQGSEA. This CDR3 contains 18 residues. The CDR3 protein is CSVDWEGGPKLSYNEQFF. The DNA of the CDR3 is TGCAGCGTTGATTGGGAGGGGGGTCCCAAGCTTTCCTACAATGAGCAGTTCTTC.

The gene calls are TRBV7-9 and TRBJ2-2; D gene uncertain. CDR1 and CDR2 from the germline V gene are SEHNR and FQNEAQ (reference sequence). Trimming removed 1 base from V and 3 bases from J, with 18 bases in between. This CDR3 contains 18 residues. The CDR3 DNA is TGTGCCAGCAGCTTAGAAAAGGGTTACCCCGGCCACACCGGGGAGCTGTTTTTT. It encodes CASSLEKGYPGHTGELFF.

The chain has TRBV13 and TRBJ2-1; 13 nucleotides match TRBD2. The V gene end was trimmed by 5 bases and the J gene end by 3 bases; junction bases not matched to a gene: 4. CDR1 PRHDT and CDR2 FYEKMQ come from the germline V gene (reference sequence). The CDR3 spans 16 residues. The CDR3 DNA sequence: TGTGCCAGCAGCCCGAGGACTAGCGGGAGCTACAATGAGCAGTTCTTC. This translates into CASSPRTSGSYNEQFF.

This chain links TRBV2 with TRBJ1-1; tentative D call: TRBD1 (6 bases). CDR1 is SNHLY, CDR2 FYNNEI, per germline. V lost 7 bases and J lost 1, with 22 bases in between. The CDR3 loop spans 17 amino acids. In DNA, the CDR3 is TGTGCCAGCATTGAGACAGGTTCCCCGATCTCGAACACTGAAGCTTTCTTT. Translating gives CASIETGSPISNTEAFF.

The chain carries TRBV28 and TRBJ2-7, with TRBD2 matching 9 bases. V shed 7 bases, J shed 4 bases, and the junction held 11 bases outside the gene matches. Germline assignment: CDR1 MDHEN and CDR2 SYDVKM. The CDR3 is 15 residues long. CDR3 sequence (DNA): TGTGCCAGCAATGGAGGGCGGGAGGGCCGATACGAGCAGTACTTC. Protein: CASNGGREGRYEQYF.

About this clone itself: This sample also contains other DNA sequences that code for the same CDR3. The V and J genes are TRBV9 and TRBJ1-1; D is unresolved. The CDR3 has 13 residues. Trimming removed 0 bases at V and 5 bases at J, with 8 bases between. From germline, CDR1 is SGDLS and CDR2 YYNGEE. CDR3 sequence reads: CASSVGGRTEAFF. The CDR3 DNA reads TGTGCCAGCAGCGTAGGAGGGAGGACTGAAGCTTTCTTT. The whole variable domain, remainder taken from reference TRBV9 and TRBJ1-1, is DSGVTQTPKHLITATGQRVTLRCSPRSGDLSVYWYQQSLDQGLQFLIQYYNGEERAKGNILERFSAQQFPDLHSELNLSSLELGDSALYFCASSVGGRTEAFFGQGTRLTVV.